The clone carrying this TCR beta chain showed up just a few times. V was cut by 6 bases and J by 0 bases, with 20 bases left in between. The length of the CDR3 is 17 residues. Using RNA transcripts as the source, TCR beta CDR3 regions were amplified. The HTBI primer set drove a first-round RT-PCR of the TCR CDR3. TCRdb reprocessed the multiplex PCR reads with MiXCR, giving one entry per CDR3 protein. Altogether about 600,000 distinct CDR3 sequences are present, approximately 15% being singletons, with the ten largest covering about 3.5%. Inclusion characteristics of ophthalmopathy patients comprised a Clinical Activity Score of at least 3, a NOSPECS grade of at least 4, and duration under 3 months. This specimen belongs to a study of T cells in Graves' hyperthyroidism and ophthalmopathy.

The clonotype originates from a woman aged 40-49 years with Graves' ophthalmopathy. The source material was blood. The genes are TRBV12-3 or TRBV12-4 and TRBJ1-1; D unresolved. This CDR3 is CASSTFGRWGMNTEAFF. DNA of the CDR3: TGTGCCAGCAGCACCTTTGGAAGGTGGGGAATGAACACTGAAGCTTTCTTT.